The sample holds a few counts of the clone carrying this TCR beta chain. The antigen remains unidentified. Profiling relied on immunoSEQ multiplex PCR, and the TCRdb table lists in-frame clones only, not all of them. The profile shows nearly 3,000 clones, more than 60% of them singletons. The sample comes from a study of OX40 agonist ivuxolimab in advanced cancers. Study results and caveats: The authors also found low normalized T-cell clonal expansion in some nonresponders.

CDR3 length equals 14 residues. Trimming pared 2 bases from V and 4 bases from J, leaving 9 bases between. The germline V gene encodes CDR1 LNHNV and CDR2 YYDKDF (reference sequence). The receptor's source is an adult with an advanced solid tumor such as melanoma, head and neck, liver or kidney cancer. J is TRBJ1-5 and V is TRBV15, with unresolved D. The sequencing used CD4+ or CD8+ T cells sorted from blood, collected in a trial of the OX40 agonist ivuxolimab. For the CDR3, the DNA is TGTGCCACCAGCAGACAACAAGAAAATCAGCCCCAGCATTTT. As protein: CATSRQQENQPQHF.